A single TCR beta chain is shown here with its context. Its antigen is still unknown. This entry comes from a study of identifying expanded T cells in peripheral blood. Study-wide results and caveats: Differentially abundant clones: roughly 1.2 between replicates, 15 to 17 at 2 to 3 weeks, under 25 at four.

Trimming removed 8 bases at V and 8 bases at J, with 18 bases between. The CDR3 runs 13 residues. Germline-derived CDR1 and CDR2 are ENHRY and SYGVKD. The assay was immunoSEQ multiplex PCR, and TCRdb's table has in-frame clones only and misses some. This table has 91,000 or so clones, roughly 90% appearing once. Healthy donors had no documented immune events, such as infections, while sampled. The receptor was derived from a person aged 18 to 75 in good health. This chain uses TRBV10-3 with TRBJ1-2; D not certain. Specimen: blood. As DNA, the CDR3 is TGTGCCATCTCTACCGGGCCCAGCGGAGGCTACACCTTC. The encoded protein is CAISTGPSGGYTF.